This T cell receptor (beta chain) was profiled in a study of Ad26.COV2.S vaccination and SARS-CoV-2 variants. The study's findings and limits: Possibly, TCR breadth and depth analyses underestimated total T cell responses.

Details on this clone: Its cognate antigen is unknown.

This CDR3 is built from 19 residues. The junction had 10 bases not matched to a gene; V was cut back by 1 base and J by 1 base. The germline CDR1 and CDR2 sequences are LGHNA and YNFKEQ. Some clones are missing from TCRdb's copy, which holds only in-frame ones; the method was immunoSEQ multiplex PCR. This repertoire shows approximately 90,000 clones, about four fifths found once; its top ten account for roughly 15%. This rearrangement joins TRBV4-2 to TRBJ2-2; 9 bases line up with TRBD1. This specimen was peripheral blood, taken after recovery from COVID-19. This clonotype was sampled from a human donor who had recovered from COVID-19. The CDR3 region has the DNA TGTGCCAGCAGCCAAGTGTTTCGAGCGGGACAGGGGAACACCGGGGAGCTGTTTTTT. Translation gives CASSQVFRAGQGNTGELFF.